The clone carrying this T cell receptor beta chain was seen repeatedly, ten times or more. Its target is not known. In TCRdb, the RT-PCR reads were re-called with MiXCR into one record per CDR3 protein. Of 590,000 or so distinct CDR3 sequences in the sample, around 15% are singletons; the top ten hold less than 9%. The data were obtained in a study of response to subunit inactivated influenza vaccine. Overall study results and limits: Few new T cells, the authors suggested, are recruited by each seasonal influenza vaccination.

Trimming took off 0 bases at V and 2 bases at J, with 14 bases between the two ends. This CDR3 has 15 residues. CDR1 is DFQATT and CDR2 is SNEGSKA in the germline V gene (reference sequence). V and J are TRBV20-1 and TRBJ2-7; possibly TRBD1 for D (7 bases). This TCR was sampled from a man in his fifties who received an inactivated influenza vaccine. The sequenced sample was PBMCs from blood, obtained 14 to 15 days before vaccination. In DNA, the CDR3 is TGCAGTGCTAGAGATCTAGGGGGCGGGACCTACGAGCAGTACTTC. This gives the protein CSARDLGGGTYEQYF.